The entry that follows covers one TCR beta chain sequence. Its antigen remains unknown. This sample was included in a study of prognosis after radiotherapy for stage I lung cancer. Overall study: Stage I non-small cell lung cancer patients, who were enrolled in Nanjing, China, joined the cohort between early 2018 and January 2019. Non-small cell lung cancer patients were all deemed medically inoperable. Overall study findings and caveats: Reportedly, the usage of TRBV and TRBJ genes was not the same in patients with and without metastases. The study found lower Shannon entropy after stereotactic body radiation therapy in patients who developed distant metastases.

Multiplex PCR in two rounds served to amplify TCR beta CDR3 from genomic DNA. Primers specific to each TRBV and TRBJ gene were used in first-round PCR. MiXCR, run by TCRdb on the multiplex PCR reads, gives a single entry per CDR3 protein. The data hold about 27,000 distinct CDR3 sequences, with 25% to 30% observed a single time. Germline-derived CDR1 and CDR2 are SNHLY and FYNNEI. The CDR3 totals 15 residues. V lost 6 bases, J lost 0 bases, and 5 bases stayed unmatched. Sequenced here: PBMCs, sampled before or after stereotactic body radiation therapy (not recorded which). The genes are TRBV2 and TRBJ2-1; 7 bases align to TRBD2. The receptor's source is a donor aged 50 or older with non-small cell lung cancer. This chain's CDR3 is CASRGGVTSYNEQFF. In DNA, the CDR3 is TGTGCCAGCAGGGGGGGGGTCACCTCCTACAATGAGCAGTTCTTC.